The source of this TCR beta chain is a study of response to subunit inactivated influenza vaccine. Study-level findings and limits: Authors suggested each seasonal flu vaccination may recruit only limited numbers of new T cells.

About this clonotype itself: The antigen is unknown.

TCRdb independently ran MiXCR on the RT-PCR reads; one entry per CDR3 protein. The profile shows around 850,000 distinct CDR3 sequences, 15% to 20% of them singletons. V dropped 2 bases and J dropped 2 bases, with 11 bases sitting between them. The CDR3 spans 15 residues. Germline V gene data show CDR1 as SGHRS and CDR2 as YFSETQ. The J gene is TRBJ2-1, the V gene TRBV5-1; D gene ambiguous. Sequenced here: PBMCs from blood, sampled 5 days after vaccination. The sequence was obtained from a man in his forties or fifties who received an inactivated influenza vaccine. CDR3 residues: CASSLNSNTYNEQFF. CDR3 bases: TGCGCCAGCAGCTTAAACAGTAATACCTACAATGAGCAGTTCTTC.